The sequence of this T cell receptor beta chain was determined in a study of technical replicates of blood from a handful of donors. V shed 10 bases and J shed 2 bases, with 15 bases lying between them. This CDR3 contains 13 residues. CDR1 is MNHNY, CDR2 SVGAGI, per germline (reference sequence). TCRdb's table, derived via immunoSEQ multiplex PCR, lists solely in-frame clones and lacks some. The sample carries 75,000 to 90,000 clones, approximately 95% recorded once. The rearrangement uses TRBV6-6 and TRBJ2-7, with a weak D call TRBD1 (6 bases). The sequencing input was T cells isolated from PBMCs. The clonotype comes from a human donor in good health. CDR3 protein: CATQQGPPYEQYF. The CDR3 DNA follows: TGTGCCACACAACAGGGACCCCCCTACGAGCAGTACTTC.